Described below is a single TCR beta chain sequence and its context. A single count supports this clonotype. The specificity of this receptor is unknown. One base away there is no much larger clone; base qualities are not given. Libraries were built with 5' RACE. TCRdb records Illumina HiSeq 2500 as the sequencer. A second PCR of roughly 7 to 11 cycles was run with a J-beta primer mix and a sample-barcoded 5' primer. Each TCR beta cDNA molecule received a unique molecular identifier from a template-switch 5' adaptor carrying 12 random nucleotides. At least 2.5 million CDR3-containing paired-end reads were obtained from each sample. First-strand cDNA was synthesized from all RNA with the Mint cDNA synthesis kit, primed by a TRBC-specific oligonucleotide. After uracil-DNA glycosylase treatment, a first 18-cycle PCR used universal primers M1SS and BC2_uni_R on all cDNA. In the original analysis: For normalization, 1 million high-quality reads were randomly selected from each sample, with every read carrying a distinct molecular identifier. Instead of being binned into consensus sequences, reads that shared molecular identifiers were thrown out. CDR3 identification, clonotype clustering and error correction used MiTCR with a Q25 quality threshold and the strictest error-elimination algorithm. A nonparametric unseen species model using Euler transformation provided a lower-bound estimate of total TCR beta diversity. Using fastp at Q25 and MiXCR, TCRdb reprocessed the public reads and kept productive beta chains. Records with the same CDR3 protein are collapsed into one entry carrying the most frequent genes and DNA. These V and J calls derive from TCRdb rather than the authors' analysis. Here the sample has 850,000 to 1,000,000 distinct CDR3 sequences; about 51% occur a single time. About a fifth of the sample goes to the ten largest clones.

The entry originates in a study of blood T cells in healthy people across ages (dated by TCRdb to the mid-2010s). Regarding the complete study: In model experiments, template switching captured about one uniquely barcoded TCR beta cDNA molecule for every two T cells. To track age-related changes in TCR beta repertoire diversity, the study relied on deep sequencing normalized with unique cDNA molecular identifiers. The donors were split into four age groups: young (average around 15 years), middle-aged (around 37), aged (more than 60) and long-lived (approximately 80). Donors of different ages were randomly distributed across sequencing lanes to avoid experimental bias. The study analyzed two additional independent replicas of 1 million unique cDNA reads from the same blood draw for two donors, one aged 18 to 29 and one aged 80 or older. Summary of the overall study and its limitations: The long-lived group showed more naive CD4+ T cells, fewer expanded clones and increased TCR diversity than the aged group, suggesting age selection. Estimates of total diversity based on one million sequenced T cells were considered lower bounds and underestimates. Because donor CMV infection status was unknown, age-related changes in expanded clonotypes were potentially confounded. Observed TCR beta diversity per million T cells fell roughly linearly with age, and a significant reduction was already apparent by age roughly 40. Observed TCR beta diversity correlated strongly with the percentage of naive T cells measured by flow cytometry. Bulk unsorted PBMC profiling prevented conclusive comparison of naive and antigen-experienced compartments.

The germline V gene (reference sequence) yields DFQATT for CDR1 and SNEGSKA for CDR2. Including cysteine and phenylalanine, the CDR3 has 14 amino acids. Of the read, only the CDR3 DNA is kept; its 42 bases are in frame from base 1. The 40 or so donors, aged about 6 to 95 years, were systemically healthy Caucasian individuals from Russia. Each donor gave about 9.7 milliliters of peripheral blood, drawn into EDTA-treated Vacutainer tubes. Ficoll-Paque density-gradient centrifugation was used to isolate PBMCs, with at least 6.5 million per sample. Total RNA, at least 5 micrograms per sample, was extracted from PBMCs with Trizol reagent. The percentages of naive CD45RAhigh/CD27high T cells were determined by flow cytometry on a PBMC aliquot from every donor.

The sample taken for sequencing was blood. This sequence was found in a woman in her fifties or sixties in good health. This chain is built from TRBV20-1 and TRBJ2-3; the D gene is perhaps TRBD2, from 6 matching bases. The sequenced DNA is TGCAGCGCGGCACCGGGACTCAGCACAGATACGCAGTATTTT. This translates into CSAAPGLSTDTQYF.